Listed here are 10 T cell receptor beta chains from one sample, sequenced in a study of shared clonotypes between healthy human individuals. Libraries were prepared by immunoSEQ multiplex PCR; TCRdb keeps only in-frame clonotypes and omits some of them. Altogether 2.3 million or so clones are present, approximately 95% being singletons, with the ten largest covering about 0.39%. Sequenced input: naive CD4+ T cells from PBMCs. The sample's subset: CD45RA+ positively selected. The receptors here all came from a man aged 18 to 35 in good health. Some clones in this sample may be carry-over from other donors' samples.

The gene calls are TRBV2 and TRBJ1-6, with 11 bases fitting TRBD1. The germline gives CDR1 SNHLY, CDR2 FYNNEI. CDR3 length: 14 amino acids. After removal of 5 bases from V and 10 bases from J, the junction contained 4 bases not matched to a gene. CDR3 DNA: TGTGCCAGCAGTCCGGGACAGGGGGTCTCACCCCTCCACTTT. Protein: CASSPGQGVSPLHF.

Points on this clone: The same CDR3 arises from other DNA sequences in this sample as well. The chain couples TRBV5-4 to TRBJ2-5; 9 nucleotides line up with TRBD2. The V gene end was trimmed by 0 bases and the J gene end by 5 bases; junction bases not matched to a gene: 5. Germline assignment: CDR1 SGHNT and CDR2 YYREEE (reference sequence). This CDR3 contains 15 residues. The CDR3 protein is CASSLGLAGRETQYF. CDR3 in DNA: TGTGCCAGCAGCTTGGGTCTAGCGGGGAGGGAGACCCAGTACTTC. Filled out from reference TRBV5-4 and TRBJ2-5, the complete variable domain reads ETGVTQSPTHLIKTRGQQVTLRCSSQSGHNTVSWYQQALGQGPQFIFQYYREEENGRGNFPPRFSGLQFPNYSSELNVNALELDDSALYLCASSLGLAGRETQYFGPGTRLLVL.

V and J are TRBV6-6 and TRBJ2-3; D might be TRBD1 (6 bases). Trimming shortened V by 2 bases and J by 4 bases, and 13 bases separated the two germline ends. This CDR3 is built from 15 residues. CDR1 MNHNY and CDR2 SVGAGI come from the germline V gene (reference sequence). The CDR3 DNA is TGTGCCAGCAGTTACGGGACACCTGGTTCAGATACGCAGTATTTT. Protein sequence: CASSYGTPGSDTQYF.

V gene TRBV27 combines with J gene TRBJ1-5; tentatively, D is TRBD1 (5 bases). The V and J ends lost 6 bases and 7 bases respectively, with 13 bases between them. CDR1 and CDR2 (germline): MNHEY, SMNVEV (reference sequence). The length of the CDR3 is 13 residues. The CDR3 region is CASSGGGPQPQHF. In DNA, the CDR3 is TGTGCCAGCAGCGGGGGAGGGCCCCAGCCCCAGCATTTT.

In regard to this clone: Other DNA variants within this sample encode the same CDR3. This chain uses TRBV6-5 with TRBJ1-3; 9 bases map to TRBD1. Germline trimming cut 5 bases from V and 1 base from J; bases unmatched to any gene: 3. The CDR3 spans 15 residues. The germline V gene has CDR1 MNHEY and CDR2 SVGAGI. CDR3 DNA: TGTGCCAGCAGTCCCGGGACAGGGTCTGGAAACACCATATATTTT. Its translation: CASSPGTGSGNTIYF.

This rearrangement joins TRBV27 to TRBJ2-1; TRBD2 matches at 10 bases. V shed 5 bases, J shed 4 bases, and the junction held 5 bases outside the gene matches. The germline CDR1 and CDR2 sequences are MNHEY and SMNVEV (reference sequence). The CDR3 has 15 amino acids. The CDR3 here is CASSPGTSAYNEQFF. In nucleotides, the CDR3 is TGTGCCAGCAGTCCGGGGACTAGCGCTTACAATGAGCAGTTCTTC.

The V and J genes are TRBV6-5 and TRBJ1-1, with 7 bases matching TRBD1. CDR1 and CDR2 (germline): MNHEY, SVGAGI. The length of the CDR3 is 14 residues. V shed 2 bases and J 7 bases; nucleotides not matched to a gene: 7. CDR3 DNA sequence: TGTGCCAGCAGTTACGACAGGGTTCGTATTGAAGCTTTCTTT. This codes for CASSYDRVRIEAFF.

This rearrangement joins TRBV25-1 to TRBJ1-4, with 7 bases identical to TRBD1. CDR1 MGHDK and CDR2 SYGVNS come from the germline V gene. The CDR3 covers 15 residues. The V segment lost 2 bases and the J segment 6 bases; nucleotides outside the gene matches: 6. The CDR3 here is CASSEGRGQDEKLFF. The DNA for the CDR3 is TGTGCCAGCAGTGAAGGGAGGGGGCAAGATGAAAAACTGTTTTTT.

About this clone itself: Other nucleotide sequences in the sample specify the same CDR3. This rearrangement joins TRBV7-8 to TRBJ2-7; 10 nucleotides align to TRBD1. CDR3 length equals 13 residues. Germline lookup yields CDR1 SGHVS and CDR2 FQNEAQ. Trimming took 5 bases from V and 3 from J; bases not matched to a gene: 1. The CDR3 region has the DNA TGTGCCAGCAGCCGGACAGGGGGCTACGAGCAGTACTTC. It translates to CASSRTGGYEQYF.

The chain joins TRBV7-2 to TRBJ2-2; D gene uncertain. Trimming took off 5 bases at V and 8 bases at J, with 12 bases between the two ends. Germline assignment: CDR1 SGHTA and CDR2 FQGNSA. This CDR3 comprises 13 residues. The CDR3 DNA follows: TGTGCCAGCAGCCTCCAGGTCGCTGGGGAGCTGTTTTTT. Translation: CASSLQVAGELFF.